A single sample gave rise to the 23 T cell receptor beta chains below, sequenced in a study of blood T cell repertoires in COVID-19. Data came from immunoSEQ multiplex PCR; TCRdb stores just in-frame clones and leaves some out. Of more than 80,000 clones listed, 55% to 80% were seen once; the top ten hold around 25%. Sample: peripheral blood. These receptors all stem from a woman in her sixties in a cohort sampled during active or convalescent COVID-19.

The V gene is TRBV3-1 (or the pseudogene TRBV3-2), the J gene TRBJ2-1; 11 bases are shared with TRBD2. The CDR3 runs 18 residues. Germline lookup yields CDR1 LGHDT and CDR2 YNNKEL (reference sequence). V lost 0 bases, J lost 4 bases, and 8 bases stayed unmatched. Here the CDR3 reads CASSQDSLGTSGYNEQFF. Written as DNA, the CDR3 is TGTGCCAGCAGCCAAGATTCGTTGGGGACTAGCGGATACAATGAGCAGTTCTTC.

In nucleotides, the CDR3 is TGTGCCAGCAGCTTAGCGGGGTTCAAGGGGAGGGGTGACAATGAGCAGTTCTTC. It yields the protein CASSLAGFKGRGDNEQFF. This chain connects TRBV11-1 to TRBJ2-1; 7 bases are shared with TRBD2. V lost 0 bases, J lost 5 bases, and 13 bases stayed unmatched. The CDR3 spans 18 residues. Looked up from germline, CDR1 is SGHAT and CDR2 is FQDESV (reference sequence).

J is TRBJ2-1 and V is TRBV6-5; D is possibly TRBD1 (6 bases). The CDR3 has 15 amino acids. V was clipped by 4 bases and J by 8 bases, with 18 bases between them. Germline CDR1 and CDR2: MNHEY and SVGAGI. Written as DNA, the CDR3 is TGTGCCAGCAGTTCGAGGGCAGGGGCCGGCGATGAGCAGTTCTTC. Amino acids: CASSSRAGAGDEQFF.

This clone has just one count. The V call is TRBV5-1, the J call TRBJ1-4; 12 positions match TRBD1. Germline assignment: CDR1 SGHRS and CDR2 YFSETQ. Trimming removed 2 bases from V and 8 bases from J; junction bases left unmatched: 4. The CDR3 spans 15 residues. The CDR3 spells CASSLEGQGAEKLFF. The DNA for the CDR3 is TGCGCCAGCAGCTTAGAGGGACAGGGGGCCGAAAAACTGTTTTTT.

The chain is built from TRBV4-2 and TRBJ1-6, with TRBD1 matching 10 bases. The germline CDR1 and CDR2 sequences are LGHNA and YNFKEQ. Losses at the gene ends were 0 bases for V and 8 bases for J; bases not matched to a gene: 1. The CDR3 has 15 amino acids. CDR3 DNA sequence: TGTGCCAGCAGCCAAGAAGGACAGGGGGATTCACCCCTCCACTTT. Residues: CASSQEGQGDSPLHF.

This chain connects TRBV18 to TRBJ1-5; D might be TRBD1 (6 bases). CDR1 is KGHSH and CDR2 is LQKENI in the germline V gene. The CDR3 loop spans 17 amino acids. Trimming removed 0 bases from V and 2 bases from J, with 14 bases in between. The CDR3 bases are TGTGCCAGCTCACCACCGGGGGGGCGCAGAGGCAATCAGCCCCAGCATTTT. Its translation is CASSPPGGRRGNQPQHF.

The rearrangement links TRBV6-6 to TRBJ1-2, with 8 bases matching TRBD1. The CDR3 has 14 residues. CDR1 is MNHNY, CDR2 SVGAGI, per germline (reference sequence). Trimming at V came to 5 bases and at J to 5 bases, leaving 7 bases not matched to a gene. The CDR3 reads CASSTDRDTYGYTF. DNA of the CDR3: TGTGCCAGCAGTACGGACAGGGATACTTATGGCTACACCTTC.

This clone showed up just a few times. The rearrangement uses TRBV3-1 (or the pseudogene TRBV3-2) and TRBJ2-1, with D possibly being TRBD2 (6 bases). V dropped 6 bases and J dropped 12 bases, with 15 bases sitting between them. Germline V CDR1 and CDR2: LGHDT, YNNKEL (reference sequence). The CDR3 is 12 residues long. DNA of the CDR3: TGTGCCAGCAGTCCGGGACTGCAGGGGCAGTTCTTC. Its protein is CASSPGLQGQFF.

The genes are TRBV5-4 and TRBJ2-2; 8 bases are shared with TRBD1. The germline V gene has CDR1 SGHNT and CDR2 YYREEE (reference sequence). The V gene end was trimmed by 5 bases and the J gene end by 6 bases; junction bases not matched to a gene: 6. The CDR3 contains 14 residues. In nucleotides, the CDR3 is TGTGCCAGCAGACCGACAGGGGTCTCCGGGGAGCTGTTTTTT. As protein: CASRPTGVSGELFF.

The chain has TRBV2 and TRBJ1-3; D gene ambiguous. This CDR3 region has 15 residues. Trimming shortened V by 5 bases and J by 2 bases, and 13 bases separated the two germline ends. Germline V gene data show CDR1 as SNHLY and CDR2 as FYNNEI. CDR3 sequence (DNA): TGTGCCAGCAGTACCAATCGCGGGACTGGAAACACCATATATTTT. This sequence encodes CASSTNRGTGNTIYF.

This clone has just a few counts. The J gene is TRBJ1-5, the V gene TRBV9, with TRBD1 matching over 8 bases. Germline V gene data show CDR1 as SGDLS and CDR2 as YYNGEE. The CDR3 runs 15 residues. The J segment lost 4 bases and the V segment lost 3 bases, leaving 6 bases of the junction unmatched. CDR3 bases: TGTGCCAGCAGCGCGACGGACAGGGAAAATCAGCCCCAGCATTTT. Translation: CASSATDRENQPQHF. Together with reference TRBV9 and TRBJ1-5, the CDR3 gives the full variable domain: DSGVTQTPKHLITATGQRVTLRCSPRSGDLSVYWYQQSLDQGLQFLIQYYNGEERAKGNILERFSAQQFPDLHSELNLSSLELGDSALYFCASSATDRENQPQHFGDGTRLSIL.

This chain uses TRBV7-9 with TRBJ2-7; possibly TRBD2 for D (6 bases). Germline V lookup: CDR1 SEHNR, CDR2 FQNEAQ (reference sequence). With 5 bases removed from V and 2 bases from J, the gap between germline ends came to 16 bases. The CDR3 totals 15 residues. In DNA form, the CDR3 reads TGTGCCAGCAGCCGGCCCTGGCGGGGCCCCTACGAGCAGTACTTC. Translated: CASSRPWRGPYEQYF.

This sequence joins TRBV4-2 and TRBJ1-2, with D tentatively TRBD1 (5 bases). The CDR3 is made up of 15 amino acids. The germline gives CDR1 LGHNA, CDR2 YNFKEQ. V was clipped by 4 bases and J by 3 bases, with 15 bases between them. The CDR3 is CASSPRPGFDYGYTF. In nucleotides, the CDR3 is TGTGCCAGCAGCCCCCGACCAGGGTTTGACTATGGCTACACCTTC.

The rearrangement uses TRBV4-2 and TRBJ2-4; tentatively, D is TRBD1 (6 bases). The CDR3 has 15 residues. CDR1 LGHNA and CDR2 YNFKEQ come from the germline V gene. V dropped 0 bases and J dropped 6 bases, with 12 bases sitting between them. CDR3 residues: CASSQDFEGVNIQYF. CDR3 in DNA: TGTGCCAGCAGCCAAGATTTCGAGGGGGTAAACATTCAGTACTTC.

The chain is built from TRBV23-1 and TRBJ2-3, with D possibly TRBD2 on 7 matching bases. TRBV23-1 counts as an open reading frame of uncertain function. The CDR3 runs 16 residues. The V end lost 6 bases, the J end lost 7 bases, and 23 bases lay between the germline ends. CDR3 coding DNA: TGCGCCAGCAGCCCCCCATGGGCGGGGGCCATCCATACGCAGTATTTT. Translation: CASSPPWAGAIHTQYF.

J is TRBJ2-1 and V is TRBV9; a weak D match, TRBD1 (6 bases). There are 18 residues in the CDR3. Germline assignment: CDR1 SGDLS and CDR2 YYNGEE. Trimming removed 0 bases at V and 0 bases at J, with 16 bases between. As DNA, the CDR3 is TGTGCCAGCAGCGTAGCAGGGGTTGGGGATAGCTCCTACAATGAGCAGTTCTTC. This encodes CASSVAGVGDSSYNEQFF.

The genes are TRBV7-9 and TRBJ2-1, with a tentative D call TRBD1 (6 bases). Trimming took 1 base from V and 5 from J, leaving 12 bases between them. CDR1 is SEHNR, CDR2 FQNEAQ, per germline (reference sequence). The length of the CDR3 is 15 residues. CDR3 bases: TGTGCCAGCAGCTTAGGGGTCGGACAGAACAATGAGCAGTTCTTC. Its protein is CASSLGVGQNNEQFF.

This clone was observed once. Written as DNA, the CDR3 is TGTGCCAGCAGAATGGACAGGGGGACCTACGAGCAGTACTTC. It translates to CASRMDRGTYEQYF. This chain joins TRBV6-5 and TRBJ2-7, with 10 bases that match TRBD1. Trimming cost V 6 bases and J 2 bases; bases outside gene matches: 4. CDR3 length equals 14 residues. Germline lookup yields CDR1 MNHEY and CDR2 SVGAGI.

CDR3 region: CASGTGGPVDTIYF. DNA for the CDR3: TGTGCCAGCGGGACAGGGGGCCCTGTGGACACCATATATTTT. This chain connects TRBV11-2 to TRBJ1-3, with 12 bases fitting TRBD1. The junction had 7 bases not matched to a gene; V was cut back by 8 bases and J by 8 bases. The CDR3 runs to 14 residues. Germline V gene lookup returns CDR1 SGHAT and CDR2 FQNNGV.

V and J are TRBV23-1 and TRBJ1-3; D is undetermined. TRBV23-1 is annotated as an ORF whose role is uncertain. The CDR3 extends over 17 amino acids. The germline V and J ends were trimmed by 4 bases and 0 bases, with 16 bases remaining between them. CDR3 protein: CASSLLSRQSSGNTIYF. The CDR3 DNA sequence: TGCGCCAGCAGTCTTCTCTCGAGGCAGAGCTCTGGAAACACCATATATTTT.

With regard to this clone: One end of the junction does not line up with germline, which may come from a read error. CDR3: CASSPIGRGRANTEAFF. CDR3 DNA: TGTGCTAGCAGCCCAATCGGAAGGGGCAGGGCAAACACTGAAGCTTTCTTT. J is TRBJ1-1 and V is TRBV7-7; tentatively, D is TRBD1 (5 bases). The CDR3 is 17 residues long. Germline loops: CDR1 SSHAT, CDR2 FNYEAQ (reference sequence).

The CDR3 DNA is TGTGCCACCAGCAGAGATGCGGGGACGGGTGAAAAACTGTTTTTT. Translating it yields CATSRDAGTGEKLFF. The chain carries TRBV15 and TRBJ1-4; D perhaps matches TRBD1 (5 bases). Looked up from germline, CDR1 is LNHNV and CDR2 is YYDKDF (reference sequence). The ends were cut back, 0 bases at V and 7 bases at J, with 12 bases in the middle. The CDR3 has 15 residues.

This chain joins TRBV6-1 and TRBJ1-5, with D hard to call. Germline CDR1 MNHNS, CDR2 SASEGT. This CDR3 has 16 amino acids. With 2 bases removed from V and 0 bases from J, the gap between germline ends came to 11 bases. DNA for the CDR3: TGTGCCAGCAGTGAAACGACAAGATATAGCAATCAGCCCCAGCATTTT. It translates to CASSETTRYSNQPQHF.